The TCR beta chain under discussion was sequenced for a study of technical replicates of blood from a few donors. CDR1 is SGHAT and CDR2 is FQNNGV in the germline V gene. J was trimmed by 2 bases and V by 2 bases; bases with no gene match: 11. CDR3 length equals 18 residues. The data were produced by immunoSEQ multiplex PCR, yet TCRdb's version contains in-frame clones alone and is incomplete. The table shows approximately 70,000 clones, with about 90% occurring only once. The chain links TRBV11-2 to TRBJ2-3; 9 positions agree with TRBD1. The sample was T cells isolated from PBMCs. This receptor was identified in a human donor in good health. CDR3 nucleotide sequence: TGTGCCAGCAGCTTATTGGGGACAGGGTGGGGAGCCACAGATACGCAGTATTTT. Its protein product is CASSLLGTGWGATDTQYF.